A single sample gave rise to the 5 T cell receptor beta chains below, sequenced in a study of T cell responses to AZD1222 COVID-19 vaccine. Produced via immunoSEQ multiplex PCR; TCRdb's table is partial and in-frame only. In the table there are about 180,000 clones, about 86% of which are singletons. The sample consisted of peripheral blood, taken 28 days after the second AZD1222 dose. These receptors came from an adult who received the AZD1222 COVID-19 vaccine.

The chain recombines TRBV5-4 with TRBJ2-3; D unclear. The germline gives CDR1 SGHNT, CDR2 YYREEE (reference sequence). This CDR3 spans 16 amino acids. V was cut by 0 bases and J by 4 bases, with 15 bases left in between. In nucleotides, the CDR3 is TGTGCCAGCAGCTTGGATGACTGGGCATTAGCAGATACGCAGTATTTT. It yields the protein CASSLDDWALADTQYF.

Written as DNA, the CDR3 is TGTGCCAGCAGCCTGGGGGCAGCCCAAGAGACCCAGTACTTC. Encoded protein: CASSLGAAQETQYF. This chain uses TRBV7-9 with TRBJ2-5, with D possibly TRBD1 on 6 matching bases. Trimming pared 5 bases from V and 1 base from J, leaving 11 bases between. There are 14 residues in the CDR3. Germline-derived CDR1 and CDR2 are SEHNR and FQNEAQ (reference sequence). Supplemented by reference TRBV7-9 and TRBJ2-5, the full variable domain reads DTGVSQNPRHKITKRGQNVTFRCDPISEHNRLYWYRQTLGQGPEFLTYFQNEAQLEKSRLLSDRFSAERPKGSFSTLEIQRTEQGDSAMYLCASSLGAAQETQYFGPGTRLLVL.

The genes are TRBV7-8 and TRBJ2-3, with 15 nucleotides matching TRBD2. The CDR3 is made up of 20 amino acids. Per germline, CDR1 SGHVS and CDR2 FQNEAQ. After removal of 5 bases from V and 1 base from J, the junction contained 13 bases not matched to a gene. CDR3 sequence: CASSRNPVGLAGGGTDTQYF. CDR3 coding DNA: TGTGCCAGCAGCAGAAACCCAGTGGGACTAGCGGGGGGAGGCACAGATACGCAGTATTTT.

V gene TRBV6-5 combines with J gene TRBJ2-3; 8 bases agree with TRBD1. Germline assignment: CDR1 MNHEY and CDR2 SVGAGI. After removal of 4 bases from V and 4 bases from J, the junction contained 10 bases not matched to a gene. This CDR3 contains 16 residues. The CDR3 DNA follows: TGTGCCAGCAGTTGGGCGACAGGGGAAACCGCAGATACGCAGTATTTT. Protein product: CASSWATGETADTQYF.

The chain has TRBV6-5 and TRBJ2-7; a weak D match, TRBD2 (6 bases). Germline CDR1 and CDR2: MNHEY and SVGAGI. The ends were cut back, 0 bases at V and 6 bases at J, with 15 bases in the middle. The CDR3 runs 15 residues. The DNA for the CDR3 is TGTGCCAGCAGTTACTCGGGGCAGGGACTGAGCGAGCAGTACTTC. The encoded protein is CASSYSGQGLSEQYF.